There are many counts of the clone carrying this T cell receptor (beta chain). This sample stems from a study of Graves' ophthalmopathy and Graves' hyperthyroidism. Amplified material comprised TCR beta CDR3 regions derived from RNA transcripts. The workflow started with a first-round RT-PCR run with HTBI primers and then moved on to a second-round multiplex PCR. TCRdb independently ran MiXCR on the multiplex PCR reads; one entry per CDR3 protein. Here the sample spans under 350,000 distinct CDR3 sequences, 15% to 20% being singletons. Germline V gene sequence: CDR1 MNHNS, CDR2 SASEGT. The ends were cut back, 7 bases at V and 7 bases at J, with 7 bases in the middle. CDR3 length: 10 amino acids.

Sequenced material: peripheral blood. The gene calls are TRBV6-1 and TRBJ1-1; D remains ambiguous. The TCR sequence derives from an adult man with Graves' ophthalmopathy. The CDR3 loop is CASKTVEAFF. CDR3 DNA sequence: TGTGCCAGCAAAACAGTTGAAGCTTTCTTT.